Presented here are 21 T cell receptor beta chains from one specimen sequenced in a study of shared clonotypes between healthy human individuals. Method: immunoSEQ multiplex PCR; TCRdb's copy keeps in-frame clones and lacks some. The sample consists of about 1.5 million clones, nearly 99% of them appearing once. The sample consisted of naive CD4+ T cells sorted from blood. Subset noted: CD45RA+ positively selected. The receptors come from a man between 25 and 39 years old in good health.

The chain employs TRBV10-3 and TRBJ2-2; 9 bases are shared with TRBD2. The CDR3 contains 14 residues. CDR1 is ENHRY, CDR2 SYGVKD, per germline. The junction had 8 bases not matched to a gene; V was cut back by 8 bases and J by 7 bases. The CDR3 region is CAIRGGRAGGELFF. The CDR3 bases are TGTGCCATCCGAGGCGGGAGGGCCGGCGGGGAGCTGTTTTTT.

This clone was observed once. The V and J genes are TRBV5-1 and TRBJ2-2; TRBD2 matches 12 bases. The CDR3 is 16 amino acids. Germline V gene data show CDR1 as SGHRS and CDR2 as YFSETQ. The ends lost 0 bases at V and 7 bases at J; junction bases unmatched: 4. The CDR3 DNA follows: TGCGCCAGCAGCTTGGGGACTAGCGGGACGGGCGGGGAGCTGTTTTTT. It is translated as CASSLGTSGTGGELFF.

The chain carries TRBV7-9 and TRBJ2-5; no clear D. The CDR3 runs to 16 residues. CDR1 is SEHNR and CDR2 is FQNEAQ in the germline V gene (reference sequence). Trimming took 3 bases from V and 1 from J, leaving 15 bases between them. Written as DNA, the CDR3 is TGTGCCAGCAGCTTCGCGGAGACCGGCCGCCAAGAGACCCAGTACTTC. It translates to CASSFAETGRQETQYF. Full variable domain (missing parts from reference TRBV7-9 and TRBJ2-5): DTGVSQNPRHKITKRGQNVTFRCDPISEHNRLYWYRQTLGQGPEFLTYFQNEAQLEKSRLLSDRFSAERPKGSFSTLEIQRTEQGDSAMYLCASSFAETGRQETQYFGPGTRLLVL.

The CDR3 nucleotides are TGTGCCAGCAGCCAAGTGGGGACTAGCGGCACAGATACGCAGTATTTT. Its translation is CASSQVGTSGTDTQYF. The rearrangement joins TRBV4-2 to TRBJ2-3, with 10 bases lining up with TRBD2. There are 16 residues in the CDR3. Germline V gene data show CDR1 as LGHNA and CDR2 as YNFKEQ. V dropped 1 base and J dropped 1; count of bases not matched to a gene: 2.

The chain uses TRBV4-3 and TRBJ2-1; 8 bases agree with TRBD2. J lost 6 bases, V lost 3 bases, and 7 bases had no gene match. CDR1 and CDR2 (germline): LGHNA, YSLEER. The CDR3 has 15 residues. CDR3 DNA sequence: TGCGCCAGCAGCCATCCAGGGACTAGGGCCAATGAGCAGTTCTTC. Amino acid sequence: CASSHPGTRANEQFF.

CDR3 residues: CASSLSRSNTEAFF. Here the CDR3 DNA reads TGTGCCAGCAGCCTATCACGCTCGAACACTGAAGCTTTCTTT. This chain joins TRBV7-2 and TRBJ1-1; D gene uncertain. This CDR3 contains 14 residues. The V gene's germline CDR1 is SGHTA and CDR2 FQGNSA. V was shortened by 5 bases and J by 1 base, with 11 bases between the two germline ends.

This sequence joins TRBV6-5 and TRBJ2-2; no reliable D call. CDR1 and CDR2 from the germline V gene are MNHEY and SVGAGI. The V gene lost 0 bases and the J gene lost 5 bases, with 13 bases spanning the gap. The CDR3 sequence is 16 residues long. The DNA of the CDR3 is TGTGCCAGCAGTTACTCGAAACTGGGGAAGACCGGGGAGCTGTTTTTT. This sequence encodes CASSYSKLGKTGELFF.

CDR3 sequence (DNA): TGTGCCATCTCGGCTAGCGACACAGATACGCAGTATTTT. The encoded protein is CAISASDTDTQYF. The chain joins TRBV10-3 to TRBJ2-3; TRBD2 is a possible D gene (6 bases). Trimming pared 8 bases from V and 2 bases from J, leaving 11 bases between. CDR1 is ENHRY and CDR2 is SYGVKD in the germline V gene. This CDR3 has 13 residues.

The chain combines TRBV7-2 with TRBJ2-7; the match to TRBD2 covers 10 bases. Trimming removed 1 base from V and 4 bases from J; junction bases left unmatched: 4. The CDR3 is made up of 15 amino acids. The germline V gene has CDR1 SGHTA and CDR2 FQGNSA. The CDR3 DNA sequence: TGTGCCAGCAGCTTAGTCACAGCGGGAGGGTACGAGCAGTACTTC. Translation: CASSLVTAGGYEQYF.

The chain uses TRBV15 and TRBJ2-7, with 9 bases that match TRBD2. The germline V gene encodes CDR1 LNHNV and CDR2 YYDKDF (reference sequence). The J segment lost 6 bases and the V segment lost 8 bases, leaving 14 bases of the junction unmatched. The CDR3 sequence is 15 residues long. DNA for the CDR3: TGTGCCACCTCGGCTAGCGGGATAGTTCGGGGCGAGCAGTACTTC. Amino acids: CATSASGIVRGEQYF.

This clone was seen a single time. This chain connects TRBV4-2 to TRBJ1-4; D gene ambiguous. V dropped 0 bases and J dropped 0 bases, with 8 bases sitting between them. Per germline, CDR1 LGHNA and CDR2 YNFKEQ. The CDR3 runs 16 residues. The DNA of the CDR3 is TGTGCCAGCAGCCAAGACGGCGTCGCAACTAATGAAAAACTGTTTTTT. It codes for CASSQDGVATNEKLFF.

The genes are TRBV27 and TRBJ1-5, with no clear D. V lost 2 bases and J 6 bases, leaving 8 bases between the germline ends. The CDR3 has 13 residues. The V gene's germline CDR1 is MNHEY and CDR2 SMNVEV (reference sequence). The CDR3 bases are TGTGCCAGCAGTTTACGGGGATTTCAGCCCCAGCATTTT. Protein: CASSLRGFQPQHF.

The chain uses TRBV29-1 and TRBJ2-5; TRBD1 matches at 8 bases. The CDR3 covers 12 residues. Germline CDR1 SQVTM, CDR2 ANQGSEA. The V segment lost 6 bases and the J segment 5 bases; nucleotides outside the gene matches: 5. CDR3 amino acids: CSVDRDSETQYF. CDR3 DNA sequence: TGCAGCGTGGACAGGGATAGTGAGACCCAGTACTTC. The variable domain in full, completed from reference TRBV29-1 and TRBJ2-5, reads SAVISQKPSRDICQRGTSLTIQCQVDSQVTMMFWYRQQPGQSLTLIATANQGSEATYESGFVIDKFPISRPNLTFSTLTVSNMSPEDSSIYLCSVDRDSETQYFGPGTRLLVL.

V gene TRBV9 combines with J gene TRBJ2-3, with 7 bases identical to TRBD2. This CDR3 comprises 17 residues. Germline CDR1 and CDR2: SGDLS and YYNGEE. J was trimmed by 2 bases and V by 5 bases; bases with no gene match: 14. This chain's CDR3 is CASSKVWRETSTDTQYF. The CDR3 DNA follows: TGTGCCAGCAGTAAAGTCTGGCGGGAGACCTCCACAGATACGCAGTATTTT.

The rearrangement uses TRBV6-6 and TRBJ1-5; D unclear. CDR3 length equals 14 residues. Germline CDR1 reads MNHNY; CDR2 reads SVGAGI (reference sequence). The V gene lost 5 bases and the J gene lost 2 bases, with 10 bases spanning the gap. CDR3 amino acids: CASSQRRGNQPQHF. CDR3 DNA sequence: TGTGCCAGCAGTCAACGGAGGGGCAATCAGCCCCAGCATTTT.

The chain's CDR3 is CASAPGGTGPYEQYF. The CDR3 DNA sequence: TGCGCCAGCGCGCCCGGGGGGACAGGGCCCTACGAGCAGTACTTC. The V and J genes are TRBV5-1 and TRBJ2-7; 9 bases are shared with TRBD1. J gave up 2 bases and V 7 bases, and 10 bases lay outside the gene matches. The length of the CDR3 is 15 residues. Germline CDR1 SGHRS, CDR2 YFSETQ.

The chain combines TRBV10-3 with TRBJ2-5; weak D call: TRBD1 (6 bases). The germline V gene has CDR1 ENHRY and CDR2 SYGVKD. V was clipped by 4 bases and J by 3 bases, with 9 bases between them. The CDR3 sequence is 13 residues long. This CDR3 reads CAISARDKETQYF. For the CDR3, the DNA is TGTGCCATCAGTGCTCGGGACAAAGAGACCCAGTACTTC.

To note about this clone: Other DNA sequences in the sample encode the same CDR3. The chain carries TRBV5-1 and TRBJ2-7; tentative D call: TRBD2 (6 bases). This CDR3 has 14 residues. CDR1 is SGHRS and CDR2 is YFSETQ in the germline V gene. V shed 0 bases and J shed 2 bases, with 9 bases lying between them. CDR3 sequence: CASSLAGGTYEQYF. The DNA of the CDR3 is TGCGCCAGCAGCTTGGCGGGCGGGACCTACGAGCAGTACTTC.

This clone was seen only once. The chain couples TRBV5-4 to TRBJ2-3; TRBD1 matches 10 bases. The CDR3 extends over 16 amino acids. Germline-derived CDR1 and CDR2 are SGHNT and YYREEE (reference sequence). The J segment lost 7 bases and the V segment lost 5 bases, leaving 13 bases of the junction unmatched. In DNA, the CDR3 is TGTGCCAGCAGTCCGGGCGGGGGACAGGGGACCCATACGCAGTATTTT. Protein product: CASSPGGGQGTHTQYF.

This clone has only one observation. The CDR3 loop reads CASSPTGGGQYF. In DNA form, the CDR3 reads TGCGCCAGCAGCCCGACAGGGGGCGGGCAGTACTTC. The V gene is TRBV5-1, the J gene TRBJ2-7, with 10 bases aligning to TRBD1. The CDR3 extends over 12 amino acids. After removal of 4 bases from V and 9 bases from J, the junction contained 4 bases not matched to a gene. CDR1 and CDR2 from the germline V gene are SGHRS and YFSETQ. The full variable domain, in which reference TRBV5-1 and TRBJ2-7 provide the parts outside the CDR3, is KAGVTQTPRYLIKTRGQQVTLSCSPISGHRSVSWYQQTPGQGLQFLFEYFSETQRNKGNFPGRFSGRQFSNSRSEMNVSTLELGDSALYLCASSPTGGGQYFGPGTRLTVT.

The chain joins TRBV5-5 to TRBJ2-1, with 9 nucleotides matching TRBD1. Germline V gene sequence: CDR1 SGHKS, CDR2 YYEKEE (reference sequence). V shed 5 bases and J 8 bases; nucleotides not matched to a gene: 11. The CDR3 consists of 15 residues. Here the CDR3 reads CASSNGTGILHEQFF. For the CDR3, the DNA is TGTGCCAGCAGTAACGGGACAGGGATTTTACATGAGCAGTTCTTC.